This T cell receptor (beta chain) was documented in a study of T cell changes during pregnancy in multiple sclerosis. After removal of 5 bases from V and 4 bases from J, the junction contained 8 bases not matched to a gene. Germline lookup yields CDR1 SGHTA and CDR2 FQGNSA. The CDR3 sequence is 16 residues long. Here immunoSEQ multiplex PCR was the method, and the copy in TCRdb shows in-frame clones only, minus some. The sample has around 30,000 clones; approximately 89% are singletons. This TCR derives from a female donor with multiple sclerosis, enrolled in a pregnancy study. The input for sequencing was CD8+ T cells from peripheral blood mononuclear cells, taken in the first trimester of pregnancy. This chain links TRBV7-2 with TRBJ1-2, with 12 bases aligning to TRBD1. This chain's CDR3 is CASSKTGQGAFYGYTF. In nucleotides, the CDR3 is TGTGCCAGCAGCAAGACGGGACAGGGGGCTTTCTATGGCTACACCTTC.